This TCR beta chain appears in the sequencing data of a study of CXCR3-negative and CXCR3-positive naive CD8 T cells. In the case of this clonotype: Its antigen is not identified.

UMI-labeled 5' RACE yielded the TRB cDNA libraries. TCRdb re-called the 5' RACE reads and gives one entry per CDR3 protein, without DNA. The ten top clones account for 14% to 15%, within a sample of about 48,000 distinct CDR3 sequences. Germline lookup yields CDR1 SGHTA and CDR2 FQGNSA. This CDR3 contains 13 residues. Study results and limitations: CXCR3 levels fell partly with cryopreservation; most assays relied on fresh PBMCs.

Sequenced sample: memory CD8+ T cells from blood. V and J are TRBV7-2 and TRBJ2-2. This TCR derives from a human donor in good health. Some clones in this sample may be carry-over from other donors' samples. The CDR3 here is CASSYHSTGELFF.